This section outlines one T cell receptor (beta chain) sequence together with its context. Its antigen is not known. In the source study's methods: There were no quality scores in the junction-only immunoSEQ sequences, so filtering differed. Profiled with immunoSEQ multiplex PCR; TCRdb holds only in-frame clones, not every one. V and J calls and clone size come straight from that table; D and trimming were deduced from the DNA. This table has fewer than 700,000 clones, roughly 72% appearing once. The CDR3 covers 13 residues. Germline V gives CDR1 WSHSY, CDR2 SAAADI. Trimming took 3 bases from V and 6 from J, leaving 11 bases between them. This sample is part of a study of shared clonotypes between healthy human individuals. The study's findings and limits: Donor clonotype sharing was expected to depend on sequencing depth.

V is TRBV10-2 and J is TRBJ1-2; the D is unclear. Material: PBMCs. The clonotype comes from a middle-aged woman in good health. Some clones in this sample may be carry-over from other donors' samples. The CDR3 DNA is TGCGCCAGCAGTGACCCTTACGGGGATGGCTACACCTTC. Translating it yields CASSDPYGDGYTF.